The 7 T cell receptor beta chains below were found in one sample sequenced in a study of blood T cell repertoires in COVID-19. Some clones are missing from TCRdb's copy, which holds only in-frame ones; the method was immunoSEQ multiplex PCR. The sample includes approximately 97,000 clones, 84% of them seen just once. The sample taken for sequencing was peripheral blood. The source is a human donor in a cohort sampled during active COVID-19.

The J gene is TRBJ2-7, the V gene TRBV5-1, with 7 bases aligning to TRBD1. The junction had 3 bases not matched to a gene; V was cut back by 4 bases and J by 2 bases. The V gene's germline CDR1 is SGHRS and CDR2 YFSETQ. The CDR3 spans 13 residues. DNA for the CDR3: TGCGCCAGCAGCGCCGGACAGGCCTACGAGCAGTACTTC. It yields the protein CASSAGQAYEQYF.

The chain has TRBV30 and TRBJ1-2; D possibly corresponds to TRBD1 (5 bases). Per germline, CDR1 GTSNPN and CDR2 SVGIG (reference sequence). The CDR3 totals 14 residues. The V end lost 8 bases, the J end lost 7 bases, and 23 bases lay between the germline ends. The CDR3, as DNA: TGTGCCGGGGGTGGAGGCGGCCGGAAAAGTGGCTACACCTTC. It is translated as CAGGGGGRKSGYTF.

The genes are TRBV5-1 and TRBJ1-5, with D possibly TRBD1 on 5 matching bases. Trimming shortened V by 3 bases and J by 4 bases, and 8 bases separated the two germline ends. The CDR3 loop spans 13 amino acids. The germline CDR1 and CDR2 sequences are SGHRS and YFSETQ. CDR3 nucleotides: TGCGCCAGCAGCTACCAGGGTAATCAGCCCCAGCATTTT. Amino acids: CASSYQGNQPQHF.

The chain has TRBV13 and TRBJ2-1; 11 positions match TRBD2. After removal of 5 bases from V and 5 bases from J, the junction contained 8 bases not matched to a gene. This CDR3 is built from 16 residues. From germline, CDR1 is PRHDT and CDR2 FYEKMQ (reference sequence). In DNA, the CDR3 is TGTGCCAGCAGCCCATACCTAGCGGGGGGTCACAATGAGCAGTTCTTC. This codes for CASSPYLAGGHNEQFF.

In this sample, this clone turned up once. Written as DNA, the CDR3 is TGTGCCAGCAGTGGGGAGAACCAAGAGACCCAGTACTTC. It specifies CASSGENQETQYF. The V and J genes are TRBV2 and TRBJ2-5, with D possibly being TRBD2 (5 bases). Germline V gives CDR1 SNHLY, CDR2 FYNNEI. The ends were cut back, 4 bases at V and 0 bases at J, with 6 bases in the middle. The CDR3 runs to 13 residues. The full variable domain, in which reference TRBV2 and TRBJ2-5 provide the parts outside the CDR3, is EPEVTQTPSHQVTQMGQEVILRCVPISNHLYFYWYRQILGQKVEFLVSFYNNEISEKSEIFDDQFSVERPDGSNFTLKIRSTKLEDSAMYFCASSGENQETQYFGPGTRLLVL.

This rearrangement joins TRBV6-2 or TRBV6-3 to TRBJ1-1, with 7 positions matching TRBD1. Trimming took 2 bases from V and 8 from J; bases not matched to a gene: 5. The CDR3 covers 13 residues. CDR1 is MNHEY, CDR2 SVGEGT, per germline. Here the CDR3 reads CASSYQTGREAFF. For the CDR3, the DNA is TGTGCCAGCAGTTACCAGACAGGGAGGGAAGCTTTCTTT.

As DNA, the CDR3 is TGTGCCAGCAGTTACCCCGCTCCGGCCCAGTACTTC. This encodes CASSYPAPAQYF. This chain uses TRBV6-2 or TRBV6-3 with TRBJ2-5; D not certain. CDR3 length: 12 amino acids. Trimming shortened V by 2 bases and J by 9 bases, and 10 bases separated the two germline ends. Germline-derived CDR1 and CDR2 are MNHEY and SVGEGT.